Listed here are 29 T cell receptor beta chains from one sample, sequenced in a study of T cell clusters in autoimmune cytopenias. Multiplex touch-down PCR amplified TRB using TRB-A and TRB-B pools in one tube. TCRdb reprocessed the multiplex PCR reads and reports one entry per CDR3 protein, with no DNA. The sample is made up of some 6,200 distinct CDR3 sequences, and the top ten hold 20% to 25% of it. TRB amplification used around 270 ng of peripheral blood genomic DNA. A further study also used this sample, focusing on T cell repertoires in aging, cancer and after chemotherapy.

Specimen: peripheral blood. The receptors derive from a human donor in good health.

By frequency, this clonotype is medium-sized. The gene calls are TRBV18 and TRBJ2-3. The length of the CDR3 is 11 residues. Germline V gives CDR1 KGHSH, CDR2 LQKENI. The CDR3 sequence: CASSPGDTQYF. The variable domain in full, with the rest retrieved from reference TRBV18 and TRBJ2-3, is NAGVMQNPRHLVRRRGQEARLRCSPMKGHSHVYWYRQLPEEGLKFMVYLQKENIIDESGMPKERFSAEFPKEGPSILRIQQVVRGDSAAYFCASSPGDTQYFGPGTRLTVL.

The chain combines TRBV5-1 with TRBJ1-2. The CDR3 has 14 residues. CDR1 is SGHRS and CDR2 is YFSETQ in the germline V gene. Here the CDR3 reads CASSLGGVNYGYTF.

J is TRBJ2-7 and V is TRBV5-6; TCRdb calls TRBD1, which cannot be checked without DNA. The CDR3 runs to 13 residues. Germline assignment: CDR1 SGHDT and CDR2 YYEEEE. CDR3 region: CASRRTGTYEQYF.

Its frequency marks this clonotype as medium-sized (0.01 to 0.1%). The chain joins TRBV19 to TRBJ2-3. Germline V gene sequence: CDR1 LNHDA, CDR2 SQIVND (reference sequence). CDR3 length: 15 amino acids. The CDR3 region is CASSIGVTSTDTQYF. The full variable domain, rest sourced from reference TRBV19 and TRBJ2-3, is DGGITQSPKYLFRKEGQNVTLSCEQNLNHDAMYWYRQDPGQGLRLIYYSQIVNDFQKGDIAEGYSVSREKKESFPLTVTSAQKNPTAFYLCASSIGVTSTDTQYFGPGTRLTVL.

Judged by frequency, this clonotype is medium-sized. J is TRBJ2-5 and V is TRBV19; the D call from TCRdb, TRBD2, cannot be confirmed without DNA. Germline CDR1 reads LNHDA; CDR2 reads SQIVND (reference sequence). The CDR3 contains 18 residues. The chain's CDR3 is CASSITWRTVGGQETQYF.

This chain uses TRBV12-3 or TRBV12-4 with TRBJ1-2; TCRdb selects TRBD1, and the lack of DNA leaves this call unchecked. The CDR3 has 16 residues. CDR3 sequence: CASRPGTGGVNYGYTF.

The J gene is TRBJ2-2, the V gene TRBV24-1; the D gene TCRdb calls, TRBD1, cannot be checked with no DNA. Germline V gene data show CDR1 as KGHDR and CDR2 as SFDVKD. This CDR3 is built from 15 residues. The CDR3 sequence: CATSDGTINTGELFF.

This clonotype counts as medium-sized (0.01 to 0.1%) by frequency. The V gene is TRBV5-5, the J gene TRBJ1-1. The CDR3 loop spans 13 amino acids. CDR1 is SGHKS and CDR2 is YYEKEE in the germline V gene (reference sequence). The CDR3 spells CASSLLQNTEAFF. The whole variable domain, filled in from reference TRBV5-5 and TRBJ1-1, reads DAGVTQSPTHLIKTRGQQVTLRCSPISGHKSVSWYQQVLGQGPQFIFQYYEKEERGRGNFPDRFSARQFPNYSSELNVNALLLGDSALYLCASSLLQNTEAFFGQGTRLTVV.

This clonotype is identified as medium-sized (0.01 to 0.1%) from frequency. This rearrangement joins TRBV30 to TRBJ2-7; there is no DNA to check the TCRdb D call of TRBD2. Germline assignment: CDR1 GTSNPN and CDR2 SVGIG (reference sequence). The CDR3 length is 13 residues. CDR3 region: CAWSVQREGEQYF.

This chain links TRBV27 with TRBJ2-7; TCRdb calls TRBD2, which cannot be checked without DNA. Germline V CDR1 and CDR2: MNHEY, SMNVEV (reference sequence). This CDR3 region has 15 residues. The CDR3 sequence: CASSSWGLADYEQYF.

This chain uses TRBV7-2 with TRBJ1-1; no DNA is available, so the TRBD1 call from TCRdb remains unchecked. Germline V gives CDR1 SGHTA, CDR2 FQGNSA. CDR3 length: 13 residues. The CDR3 is CASSLGQNTEAFF.

By frequency, this clonotype is medium-sized (0.01 to 0.1%). V gene TRBV18 combines with J gene TRBJ2-3; TCRdb designates TRBD1, a call that cannot be tested without DNA. The CDR3 length is 14 residues. Germline V lookup: CDR1 KGHSH, CDR2 LQKENI. The CDR3 protein is CASSEGQITDTQYF.

Measured by frequency, this clonotype is medium-sized. V is TRBV27 and J is TRBJ2-2. Germline-derived CDR1 and CDR2 are MNHEY and SMNVEV (reference sequence). This CDR3 has 13 amino acids. CDR3 sequence reads: CASSLSYTGELFF.

The gene calls are TRBV27 and TRBJ2-7; TCRdb returns TRBD1, unconfirmable since there is no DNA. Per germline, CDR1 MNHEY and CDR2 SMNVEV (reference sequence). The CDR3 is 14 amino acids. CDR3 sequence: CASSLSSPASEQYF.

The chain uses TRBV12-3 or TRBV12-4 and TRBJ2-2; TCRdb's assignment of TRBD2 cannot be checked, as there is no DNA. The CDR3 has 16 amino acids. CDR3 in amino acids: CASILTSGGPSGELFF.

Judged by frequency, this clonotype is medium-sized. The chain links TRBV27 to TRBJ2-3; lacking DNA, the TRBD1 call made by TCRdb goes unchecked. Looked up from germline, CDR1 is MNHEY and CDR2 is SMNVEV (reference sequence). The CDR3 length is 14 residues. The CDR3 spells CASSPLSPRDTQYF.

In terms of frequency, this clonotype is medium-sized. V usage is TRBV5-4 and J usage is TRBJ1-1. CDR3 length: 12 amino acids. Germline CDR1 SGHNT, CDR2 YYREEE (reference sequence). The CDR3 is CASSTDGTEAFF.

V gene TRBV4-3 combines with J gene TRBJ2-1; the TCRdb call, TRBD1, lacks DNA for checking. In germline, CDR1 is LGHNA, CDR2 YSLEER. The CDR3 extends over 16 amino acids. The CDR3 sequence is CASSQEGTNSYNEQFF.

This sequence joins TRBV10-3 and TRBJ2-3; TCRdb proposes TRBD2, but this gene call is untestable without DNA. The germline CDR1 and CDR2 sequences are ENHRY and SYGVKD. The length of the CDR3 is 17 residues. The CDR3 reads CAISESVGTSWPDTQYF.

Considering frequency, this clonotype is medium-sized. This chain links TRBV6-5 with TRBJ2-7; no DNA is available, so the TRBD2 call from TCRdb remains unchecked. This CDR3 comprises 15 residues. Germline assignment: CDR1 MNHEY and CDR2 SVGAGI. This CDR3 reads CASSSPPSGRYEQYF.

The CDR3: CATLGLAPGVQYF. J is TRBJ2-5 and V is TRBV10-3; absent DNA, TCRdb's TRBD2 call cannot be checked. Germline CDR1 and CDR2: ENHRY and SYGVKD. The CDR3 totals 13 residues.

In terms of frequency, this clonotype is medium-sized. The chain combines TRBV18 with TRBJ2-7; there is no DNA to check the TCRdb D call of TRBD2. This CDR3 spans 15 amino acids. Per the germline V gene, CDR1 is KGHSH and CDR2 is LQKENI. The CDR3 region is CASSPPGREGYEQYF.

This chain connects TRBV30 to TRBJ1-2; TCRdb outputs TRBD1, but without DNA this stays unchecked. This CDR3 has 15 residues. Germline-derived CDR1 and CDR2 are GTSNPN and SVGIG (reference sequence). The CDR3 loop is CAWSVGGEGAAGYTF.

The V and J genes are TRBV7-2 and TRBJ1-1; TCRdb names TRBD1, which stays unverified in the absence of DNA. Germline assignment: CDR1 SGHTA and CDR2 FQGNSA. The CDR3 is made up of 14 amino acids. CDR3 region: CASSPGWRGTEAFF.

This clonotype registers medium-sized by frequency. The V gene is TRBV19, the J gene TRBJ1-4; TCRdb outputs TRBD1, but without DNA this stays unchecked. From germline, CDR1 is LNHDA and CDR2 SQIVND (reference sequence). The CDR3 totals 13 residues. CDR3 residues: CASSTTRGEKLFF.

The CDR3 region is CASSQDRGDRSPETQYF. This rearrangement joins TRBV4-2 to TRBJ2-5; the TCRdb call, TRBD2, lacks DNA for checking. The CDR3 runs to 17 residues. Germline CDR1 LGHNA, CDR2 YNFKEQ.

This clonotype is deemed medium-sized by its frequency. The CDR3 protein is CASSTTGTGASPLHF. V and J are TRBV19 and TRBJ1-6; TCRdb calls TRBD1, which cannot be checked without DNA. The CDR3 sequence is 15 residues long. The germline V gene encodes CDR1 LNHDA and CDR2 SQIVND (reference sequence).

Frequency places this clonotype as medium-sized. The chain carries TRBV6-5 and TRBJ2-7; the D gene TCRdb calls, TRBD1, cannot be checked with no DNA. This CDR3 has 14 residues. The V gene's germline CDR1 is MNHEY and CDR2 SVGAGI. The CDR3 loop reads CASSSGTGSYEQYF.

The CDR3 loop reads CASSLGSAGERGEQFF. The chain couples TRBV5-6 to TRBJ2-1; with no DNA, the TCRdb D assignment of TRBD1 cannot be verified. The CDR3 is made up of 16 amino acids. CDR1 is SGHDT, CDR2 YYEEEE, per germline.